A single T cell receptor (beta chain) is shown here with its context. The method was immunoSEQ multiplex PCR; TCRdb's version includes in-frame clones alone and lacks a portion of them. The sample yields roughly 100,000 clones, 90% seen once. Germline CDR1 reads SGHRS; CDR2 reads YFSETQ. This CDR3 has 16 residues. V lost 0 bases and J lost 1; bases outside the gene matches: 3. The data belong to a study of T cell changes during pregnancy in multiple sclerosis. The V gene is TRBV5-1, the J gene TRBJ2-3, with 9 positions matching TRBD2. This specimen consisted of peripheral blood, obtained in the second trimester of pregnancy. The source of this sequence is a female donor in good health, enrolled as a control in a pregnancy study. In DNA form, the CDR3 reads TGCGCCAGCAGCTTGGAATTAGCGGGAGGCACAGATACGCAGTATTTT. Its protein product is CASSLELAGGTDTQYF.